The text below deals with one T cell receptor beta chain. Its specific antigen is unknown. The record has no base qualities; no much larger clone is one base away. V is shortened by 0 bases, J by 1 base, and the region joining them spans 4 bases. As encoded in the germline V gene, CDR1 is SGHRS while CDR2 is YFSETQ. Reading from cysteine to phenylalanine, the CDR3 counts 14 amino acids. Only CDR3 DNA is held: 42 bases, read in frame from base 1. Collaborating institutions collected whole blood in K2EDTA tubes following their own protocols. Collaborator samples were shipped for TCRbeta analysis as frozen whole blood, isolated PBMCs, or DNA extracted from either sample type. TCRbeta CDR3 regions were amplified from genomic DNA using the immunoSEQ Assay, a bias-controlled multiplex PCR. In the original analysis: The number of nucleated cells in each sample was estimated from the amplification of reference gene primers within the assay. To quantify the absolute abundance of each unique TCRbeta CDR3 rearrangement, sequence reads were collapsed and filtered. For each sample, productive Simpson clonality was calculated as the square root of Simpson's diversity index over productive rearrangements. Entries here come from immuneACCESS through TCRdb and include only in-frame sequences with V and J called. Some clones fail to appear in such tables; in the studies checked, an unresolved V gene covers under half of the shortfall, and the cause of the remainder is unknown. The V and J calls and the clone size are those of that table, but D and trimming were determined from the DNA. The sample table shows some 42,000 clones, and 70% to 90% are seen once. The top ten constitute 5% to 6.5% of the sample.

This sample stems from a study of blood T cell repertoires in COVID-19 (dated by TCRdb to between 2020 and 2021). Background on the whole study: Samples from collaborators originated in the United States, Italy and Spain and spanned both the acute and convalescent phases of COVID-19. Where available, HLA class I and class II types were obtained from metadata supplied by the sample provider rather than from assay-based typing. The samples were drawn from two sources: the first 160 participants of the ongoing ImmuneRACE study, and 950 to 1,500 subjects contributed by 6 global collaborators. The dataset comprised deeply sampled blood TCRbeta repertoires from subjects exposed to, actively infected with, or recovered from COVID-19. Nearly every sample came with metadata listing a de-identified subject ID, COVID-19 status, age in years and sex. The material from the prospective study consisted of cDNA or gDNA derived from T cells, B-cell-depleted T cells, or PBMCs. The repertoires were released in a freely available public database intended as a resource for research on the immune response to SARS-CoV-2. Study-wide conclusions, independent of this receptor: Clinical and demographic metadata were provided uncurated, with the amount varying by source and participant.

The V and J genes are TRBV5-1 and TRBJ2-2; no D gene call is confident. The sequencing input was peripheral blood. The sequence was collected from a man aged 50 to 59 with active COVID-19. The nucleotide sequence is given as TGCGCCAGCAGCTTGGGTAGGAACACCGGGGAGCTGTTTTTT. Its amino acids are CASSLGRNTGELFF.